This T cell receptor (beta chain) was captured in a study of T cell repertoires in cytomegalovirus infection. This clonotype has a count of ten or more. MiXCR, run by TCRdb on the reads, gives a single entry per CDR3 protein. The sample includes around 630,000 distinct CDR3 sequences, roughly 24% of them seen just once. The specimen sequenced was CD8+ T cells from PBMCs. The receptor was derived from a human donor in good health (CMV status not recorded). Some clones in this sample may be carry-over from other donors' samples.

CDR3 sequence (DNA): TGTGCCAGCAGCTTTTTTGGGACAGGGGGCAGTCTGGCTGGAAACACCATATATTTT. Its protein product is CASSFFGTGGSLAGNTIYF. The chain employs TRBV7-6 and TRBJ1-3; 12 bases align to TRBD1. The CDR3 runs 19 residues. The V gene end was trimmed by 3 bases and the J gene end by 2 bases; junction bases not matched to a gene: 11. The germline V gene has CDR1 SGHVS and CDR2 FNYEAQ.